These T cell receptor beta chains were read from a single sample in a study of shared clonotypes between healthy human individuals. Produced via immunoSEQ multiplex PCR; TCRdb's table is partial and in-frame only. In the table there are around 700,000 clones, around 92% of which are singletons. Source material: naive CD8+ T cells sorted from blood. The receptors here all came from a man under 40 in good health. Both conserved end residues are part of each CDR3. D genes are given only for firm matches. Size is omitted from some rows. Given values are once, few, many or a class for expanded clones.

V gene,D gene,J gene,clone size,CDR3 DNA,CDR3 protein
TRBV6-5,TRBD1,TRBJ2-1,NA,TGTGCCAGCAGTTATCGTGACAGGGACAATGAGCAGTTCTTC,CASSYRDRDNEQFF
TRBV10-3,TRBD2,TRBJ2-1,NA,TGTGCCATCAGTGAAGGTGGGAGGGCCTACAATGAGCAGTTCTTC,CAISEGGRAYNEQFF
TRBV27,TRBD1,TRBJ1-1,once,TGTGCCAGCAGTCACACAGGGGGTGGCACTGAAGCTTTCTTT,CASSHTGGGTEAFF
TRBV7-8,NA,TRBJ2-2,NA,TGTGCCAGCAGCTTAGGACCCAGGGAGTCGCCTCCAGGCCCCGGGGAGCTGTTTTTT,CASSLGPRESPPGPGELFF
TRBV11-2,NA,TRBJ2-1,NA,TGTGCCGTCCGTAAGGGCAATGAGCAGTTCTTC,CAVRKGNEQFF
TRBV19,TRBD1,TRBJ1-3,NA,TGTGCCAGTAGTGAGGGACAGCTCTCTGGAAACACCATATATTTT,CASSEGQLSGNTIYF
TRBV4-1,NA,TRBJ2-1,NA,TGCGCCAGCAGCCAAGAAGGCACCTCCTACAATGAGCAGTTCTTC,CASSQEGTSYNEQFF
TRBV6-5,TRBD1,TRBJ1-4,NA,TGTGCCAGCAGTCGACAGGGGTATAATGAAAAACTGTTTTTT,CASSRQGYNEKLFF
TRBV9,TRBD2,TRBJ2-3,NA,TGTGCCAGCAGCGTAGGGGGAGGGAGCACAGATACGCAGTATTTT,CASSVGGGSTDTQYF
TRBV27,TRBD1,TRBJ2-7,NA,TGTGCCAGCAGCCTGGGACAGTTCCCCTACGAGCAGTACTTC,CASSLGQFPYEQYF
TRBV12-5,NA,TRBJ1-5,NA,TGTGCTAGTGGTTTGGTACTCGTGTACGGCCCAGGGGTCGGGTATAGCAATCAGCCCCAGCATTTT,CASGLVLVYGPGVGYSNQPQHF
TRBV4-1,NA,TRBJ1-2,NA,TGCGCCAGCAGCCAAGACAAGGGAGGTGGCTACACCTTC,CASSQDKGGGYTF
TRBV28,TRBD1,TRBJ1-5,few,TGTGCCAGCAGTCCAAGGGGACAGGGCTTTACCCAGCCCCAGCATTTT,CASSPRGQGFTQPQHF
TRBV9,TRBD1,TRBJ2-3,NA,TGTGCCAGCAGCGTACAGACAGGGCCTAGCACAGATACGCAGTATTTT,CASSVQTGPSTDTQYF
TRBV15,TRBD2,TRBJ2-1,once,TGTGCCACCAGCAGTGACAGATCTAGCGGCGATTCCTACAATGAGCAGTTCTTC,CATSSDRSSGDSYNEQFF
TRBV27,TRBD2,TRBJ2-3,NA,TGTGCCAGCAGTTCTCGGCGGGAGGGCACAGATACGCAGTATTTT,CASSSRREGTDTQYF
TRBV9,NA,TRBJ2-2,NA,TGTGCCAGCAGCGGACCCGGGGAGCTGTTTTTT,CASSGPGELFF
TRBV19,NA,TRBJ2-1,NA,TGTGCCAGTAGAGACTCACTACCTCCTCACAGTGAGCAGTTCTTC,CASRDSLPPHSEQFF
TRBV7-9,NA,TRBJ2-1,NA,TGTGCCAGCAGCGTTAGCGGAGGGGACAATGAGCAGTTCTTC,CASSVSGGDNEQFF
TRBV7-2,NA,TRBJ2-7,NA,TGTGCCAGCGGGGGGACCTTGGCCTACGAGCAGTACTTC,CASGGTLAYEQYF
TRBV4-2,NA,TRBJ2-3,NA,TGTGCCAGCAGCCAAGTGTGGCAGGTATCAGATACGCAGTATTTT,CASSQVWQVSDTQYF
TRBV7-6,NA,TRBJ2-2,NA,TGTGCCAGCAGCCTAGGGGGGACGACGCCCACCGGGGAGCTGTTTTTT,CASSLGGTTPTGELFF
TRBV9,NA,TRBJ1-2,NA,TGTGCCAGCAGTAGTTCCTTACACCACCTAAACTATGGCTACACCTTC,CASSSSLHHLNYGYTF
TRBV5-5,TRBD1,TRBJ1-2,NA,TGTGCCAGCAGCTTTGCAGGGGGATCAAGCTACACCTTC,CASSFAGGSSYTF
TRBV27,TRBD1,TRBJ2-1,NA,TGTGCCAGCAGAATGGGACAGTCCTACAATGAGCAGTTCTTC,CASRMGQSYNEQFF
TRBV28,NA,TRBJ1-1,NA,TGTGCCAGCAGTTTCCGGGATGAAGCTTTCTTT,CASSFRDEAFF
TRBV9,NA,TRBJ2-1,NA,TGTGCCAGCGGCACCATCGGGACGGCTTCCTACAATGAGCAGTTCTTC,CASGTIGTASYNEQFF
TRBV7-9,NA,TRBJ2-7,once,TGTGCCAGCAGCCCCCCCCAGGACTACGAGCAGTACTTC,CASSPPQDYEQYF
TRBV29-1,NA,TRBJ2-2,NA,TGCAGCGTTGGGGACGCTTTCACCGGGGAGCTGTTTTTT,CSVGDAFTGELFF
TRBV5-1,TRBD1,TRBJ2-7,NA,TGCGCCAGCAGCTTGAGGTCTCTAGGACAGGGAGGCAACGAGCAGTACTTC,CASSLRSLGQGGNEQYF
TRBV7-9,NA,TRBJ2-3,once,TGTGCCAGCAGCCAAGGGAGCGGCCTCACAGATACGCAGTATTTT,CASSQGSGLTDTQYF
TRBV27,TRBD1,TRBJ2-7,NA,TGTGCCACCCGACAGGGCTACGAGCAGTACTTC,CATRQGYEQYF
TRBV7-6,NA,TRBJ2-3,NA,TGTGCCAGCAGCCCCCATGTAGGTAGCAGCACAGATACGCAGTATTTT,CASSPHVGSSTDTQYF
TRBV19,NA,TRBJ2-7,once,TGTGCCAGTAGTATTGGACATGGGGAATACGAGCAGTACTTC,CASSIGHGEYEQYF
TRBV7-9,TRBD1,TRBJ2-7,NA,TGTGCCAGCAGCTTAAAGTCGGGACAGAAGGACGAGCAGTACTTC,CASSLKSGQKDEQYF
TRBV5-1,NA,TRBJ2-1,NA,TGCGCCAGCAGCTTGGACGGACCCTACAATGAGCAGTTCTTC,CASSLDGPYNEQFF
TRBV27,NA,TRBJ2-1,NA,TGTGCCAGCAGTTTAGCCGGGGGTAACAATGAGCAGTTCTTC,CASSLAGGNNEQFF
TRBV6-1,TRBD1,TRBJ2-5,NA,TGTGCAGCAAAGGTAGTGACAGGGGATGAGACCCAGTACTTC,CAAKVVTGDETQYF
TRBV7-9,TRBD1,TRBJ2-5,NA,TGTGCCAGCAGCTTGGGGGACAGCGAACCCCAAGAGACCCAGTACTTC,CASSLGDSEPQETQYF
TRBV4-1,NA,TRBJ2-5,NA,TGCGCCAGCAGTCCCACTGGGGAGACCCAGTACTTC,CASSPTGETQYF
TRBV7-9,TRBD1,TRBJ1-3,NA,TGTGCCAGCAGCTTACCAGGGGGTCAGGATTTT,CASSLPGGQDF
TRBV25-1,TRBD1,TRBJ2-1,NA,TGTGCCAGCAGTGATCTATCCGGGACAGGGGCCTCCTACAATGAGCAGTTCTTC,CASSDLSGTGASYNEQFF
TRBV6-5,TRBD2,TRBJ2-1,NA,TGTGCCAGCAGCCCCAGCGGGAGCTCCTACAATGAGCAGTTCTTC,CASSPSGSSYNEQFF
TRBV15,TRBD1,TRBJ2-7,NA,TGTGCCACCGGACAGGGAGTTTCCTACGAGCAGTACTTC,CATGQGVSYEQYF
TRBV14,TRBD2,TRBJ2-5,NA,TGTGCCAGCAGCCAGGGTAGCGGGAAGCGGGGAGAGACCCAGTACTTC,CASSQGSGKRGETQYF
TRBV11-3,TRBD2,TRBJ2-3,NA,TGTGCCAGCAGCCCTCCGACTAGCGGGATCACAGATACGCAGTATTTT,CASSPPTSGITDTQYF
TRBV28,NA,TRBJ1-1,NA,TGTGCCAGCAGTTTCTCCCGTAACAACACTGAAGCTTTCTTT,CASSFSRNNTEAFF
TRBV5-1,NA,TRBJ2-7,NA,TGCGCCAGCAGCTCACGGGAAAATACAGGTACCTTCTACGAGCAGTACTTC,CASSSRENTGTFYEQYF
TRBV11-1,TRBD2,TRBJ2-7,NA,TGTGCCAGCAGTCCCGCCCCCAGGGAGGGGTACGAGCAGTACTTC,CASSPAPREGYEQYF
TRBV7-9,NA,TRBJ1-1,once,TGTGCCAGCAGCTTGCGACAGGTTAACACTGAAGCTTTCTTT,CASSLRQVNTEAFF
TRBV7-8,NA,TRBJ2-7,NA,TGTGCCAGCAGCTTAGTTGGCGGTACCTACGAGCAGTACTTC,CASSLVGGTYEQYF
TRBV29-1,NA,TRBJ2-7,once,TGCAGCGTTGAAGATTTTGCAGGGGGGTTAGGCGAGCAGTACTTC,CSVEDFAGGLGEQYF
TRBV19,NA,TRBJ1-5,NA,TGTGCCAGTAGTGCAGACTACAGGGTACAGCCCCAGCATTTT,CASSADYRVQPQHF